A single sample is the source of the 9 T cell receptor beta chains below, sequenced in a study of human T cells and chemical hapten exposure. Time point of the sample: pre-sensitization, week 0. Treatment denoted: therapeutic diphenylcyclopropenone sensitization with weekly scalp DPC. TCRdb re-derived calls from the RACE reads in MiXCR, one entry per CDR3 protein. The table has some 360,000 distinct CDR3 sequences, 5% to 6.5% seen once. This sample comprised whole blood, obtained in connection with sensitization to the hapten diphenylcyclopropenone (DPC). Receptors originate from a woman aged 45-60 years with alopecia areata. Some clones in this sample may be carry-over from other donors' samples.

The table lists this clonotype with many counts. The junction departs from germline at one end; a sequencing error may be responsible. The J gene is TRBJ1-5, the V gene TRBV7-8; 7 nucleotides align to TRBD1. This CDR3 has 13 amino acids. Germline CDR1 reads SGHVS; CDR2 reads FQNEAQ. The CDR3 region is CASSSGGDQPQHF. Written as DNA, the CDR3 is TGCGCCAGCAGCTCAGGGGGGGATCAGCCCCAGCATTTT.

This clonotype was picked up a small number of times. For the CDR3, the DNA is TGTGCCAGCTGGCGGGAGAATGACTACAATGAGCAGTTCTTC. Residues: CASWRENDYNEQFF. The chain uses TRBV11-2 and TRBJ2-1, with 7 bases matching TRBD2. The CDR3 spans 14 residues. Germline V lookup: CDR1 SGHAT, CDR2 FQNNGV. The V segment lost 8 bases and the J segment 3 bases; nucleotides outside the gene matches: 7.

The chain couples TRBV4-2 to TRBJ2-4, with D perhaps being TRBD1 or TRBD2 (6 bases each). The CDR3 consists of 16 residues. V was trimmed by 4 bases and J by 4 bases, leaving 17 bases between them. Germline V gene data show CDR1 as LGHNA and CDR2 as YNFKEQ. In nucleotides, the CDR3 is TGTGCCAGCAGCCCTGTGGAGGGGGTTAAGAAAAACATTCAGTACTTC. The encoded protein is CASSPVEGVKKNIQYF.

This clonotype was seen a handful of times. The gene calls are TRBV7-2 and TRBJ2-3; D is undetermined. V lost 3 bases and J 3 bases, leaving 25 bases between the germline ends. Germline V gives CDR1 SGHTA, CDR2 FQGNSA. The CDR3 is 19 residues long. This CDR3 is CASSLTPGPGTPTTDTQYF. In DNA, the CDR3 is TGTGCCAGCAGCTTGACGCCTGGACCCGGCACTCCCACAACAGATACGCAGTATTTT.

This CDR3 reads CASSPWTATNEKLFF. CDR3 in DNA: TGTGCCAGCAGCCCCTGGACAGCAACTAATGAAAAACTGTTTTTT. The rearrangement uses TRBV12-3 or TRBV12-4 and TRBJ1-4, with a possible D match to TRBD1 (6 bases). V was trimmed by 6 bases and J by 0 bases, leaving 11 bases between them. CDR3 length equals 15 residues.

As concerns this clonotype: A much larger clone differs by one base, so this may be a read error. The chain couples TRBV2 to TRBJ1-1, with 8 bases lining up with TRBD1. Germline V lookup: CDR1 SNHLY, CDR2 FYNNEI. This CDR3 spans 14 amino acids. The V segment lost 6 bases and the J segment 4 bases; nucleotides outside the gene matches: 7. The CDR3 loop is CASRRGRGPTEAFF. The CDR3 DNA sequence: TGTGCCAGCAGGAGGGGCAGGGGGCCCACTGAAGCTTTCTTT.

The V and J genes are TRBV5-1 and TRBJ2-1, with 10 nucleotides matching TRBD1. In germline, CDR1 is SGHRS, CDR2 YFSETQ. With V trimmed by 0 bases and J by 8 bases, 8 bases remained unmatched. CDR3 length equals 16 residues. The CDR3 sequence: CASSLEGTGVNDEQFF. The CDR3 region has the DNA TGCGCCAGCAGCTTGGAAGGGACAGGGGTAAATGATGAGCAGTTCTTC.

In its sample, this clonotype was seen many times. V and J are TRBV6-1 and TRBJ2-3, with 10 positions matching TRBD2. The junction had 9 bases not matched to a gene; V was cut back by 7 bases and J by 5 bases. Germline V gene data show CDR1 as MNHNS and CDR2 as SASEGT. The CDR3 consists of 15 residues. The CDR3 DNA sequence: TGTGCCAGCAAACAAAGCGGGAGGGCCGTAGATACGCAGTATTTT. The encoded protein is CASKQSGRAVDTQYF.

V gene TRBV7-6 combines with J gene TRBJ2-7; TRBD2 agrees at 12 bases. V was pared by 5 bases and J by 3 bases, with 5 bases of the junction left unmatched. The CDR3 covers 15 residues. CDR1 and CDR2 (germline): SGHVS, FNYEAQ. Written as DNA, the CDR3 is TGTGCCAGCAGCCAACGACTAGCGGGGGTCTACGAGCAGTACTTC. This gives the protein CASSQRLAGVYEQYF.